The 13 T cell receptor beta chains listed next were all sequenced from one sample in a study of cytomegalovirus exposure and HLA in healthy donors. With 60 Vbeta and 13 Jbeta primers, the PCR was carried out. Method: immunoSEQ multiplex PCR; TCRdb's copy keeps in-frame clones and lacks some. Here the sample spans roughly 100,000 clones, over 80% being singletons. The material sequenced was PBMCs. Receptors originate from a man between 18 and 29 years old in good health and CMV-seronegative.

V usage is TRBV9 and J usage is TRBJ2-5; D remains unclear. In germline, CDR1 is SGDLS, CDR2 YYNGEE. The CDR3 runs 14 residues. Trimming took 2 bases from V and 3 from J, leaving 11 bases between them. CDR3: CASSVLGAKETQYF. The CDR3, as DNA: TGTGCCAGCAGCGTCCTTGGAGCTAAAGAGACCCAGTACTTC.

J is TRBJ1-2 and V is TRBV9; 10 bases line up with TRBD1. This CDR3 has 16 amino acids. The trim removed 7 bases at V and 3 bases at J, leaving 12 bases unmatched. Germline V lookup: CDR1 SGDLS, CDR2 YYNGEE. The CDR3 protein is CASGGDRGPPYYGYTF. CDR3 in DNA: TGTGCCAGCGGGGGGGACAGGGGTCCTCCTTACTATGGCTACACCTTC.

This sequence joins TRBV5-4 and TRBJ2-5; D is unresolved. Germline assignment: CDR1 SGHNT and CDR2 YYREEE (reference sequence). The CDR3 sequence is 13 residues long. Between the trimmed V and J ends, which lost 7 bases and 2 bases, there was a span of 12 bases. The CDR3: CASHEPWQETQYF. In DNA, the CDR3 is TGTGCCAGCCACGAGCCGTGGCAAGAGACCCAGTACTTC.

V usage is TRBV5-4 and J usage is TRBJ2-3; 13 bases are a match to TRBD2. The CDR3 loop spans 15 amino acids. Trimming removed 4 bases from V and 5 bases from J; junction bases left unmatched: 4. CDR1 is SGHNT, CDR2 YYREEE, per germline (reference sequence). The CDR3 sequence is CASSGRLAGGDTQYF. The CDR3 coding sequence is TGTGCCAGCAGCGGAAGACTAGCGGGAGGAGATACGCAGTATTTT.

This clone was found a few times. The rearrangement joins TRBV5-1 to TRBJ1-1, with a tentative D call TRBD1 (5 bases). Trimming left V 0 bases short and J 1 base short, with 7 bases between. Germline values: CDR1 SGHRS, CDR2 YFSETQ. CDR3 length: 14 residues. The DNA for the CDR3 is TGCGCCAGCAGCTTGGGAGGACAGAACACTGAAGCTTTCTTT. It specifies CASSLGGQNTEAFF.

The chain uses TRBV7-9 and TRBJ2-5; 9 bases map to TRBD2. Looked up from germline, CDR1 is SEHNR and CDR2 is FQNEAQ (reference sequence). The V gene end was trimmed by 5 bases and the J gene end by 2 bases; junction bases not matched to a gene: 9. This CDR3 has 16 amino acids. The CDR3 protein is CASSQIAGVGQETQYF. CDR3 DNA sequence: TGTGCCAGCAGCCAAATAGCGGGAGTGGGACAAGAGACCCAGTACTTC.

This chain joins TRBV4-1 and TRBJ1-3; TRBD1 matches 10 bases. Per the germline V gene, CDR1 is MGHRA and CDR2 is YSYEKL. The V segment lost 3 bases and the J segment 8 bases; nucleotides outside the gene matches: 4. This CDR3 comprises 14 residues. CDR3 sequence: CASSHGQGVDTIYF. The CDR3 coding sequence is TGCGCCAGCAGCCATGGACAGGGGGTTGACACCATATATTTT.

The chain joins TRBV2 to TRBJ2-3; 11 nucleotides line up with TRBD2. The CDR3 is 15 residues long. Unmatched junction bases numbered 0, after V lost 4 bases and J lost 0 bases. Germline assignment: CDR1 SNHLY and CDR2 FYNNEI. The CDR3 region is CASSGLAGSTDTQYF. CDR3 coding DNA: TGTGCCAGCAGTGGACTAGCGGGAAGCACAGATACGCAGTATTTT.

V is TRBV29-1 and J is TRBJ2-2; TRBD2 matches 9 bases. After removal of 7 bases from V and 7 bases from J, the junction contained 13 bases not matched to a gene. Germline-derived CDR1 and CDR2 are SQVTM and ANQGSEA. The CDR3 covers 15 residues. For the CDR3, the DNA is TGCAGCGCCAAAATGCTAGCGGGATCGGACGGGGAGCTGTTTTTT. It codes for CSAKMLAGSDGELFF.

The chain joins TRBV28 to TRBJ1-5, with a weak D call TRBD1 (5 bases). V lost 5 bases and J 8 bases, leaving 19 bases between the germline ends. The CDR3 is 15 amino acids. CDR1 and CDR2 from the germline V gene are MDHEN and SYDVKM. The CDR3 protein is CASSPPHRIAEPQHF. The CDR3 DNA reads TGTGCCAGCAGTCCCCCCCACAGGATTGCGGAGCCCCAGCATTTT.

The chain employs TRBV19 and TRBJ1-2; a possible D gene is TRBD1 (6 bases). The CDR3 loop spans 14 amino acids. Germline CDR1 reads LNHDA; CDR2 reads SQIVND (reference sequence). Trimming left V 7 bases short and J 8 bases short, with 20 bases between. CDR3 protein: CASTYTGTNGGYTF. The CDR3 DNA reads TGTGCCAGTACCTATACCGGGACAAATGGGGGCTACACCTTC.

The V call is TRBV28, the J call TRBJ1-4, with D possibly matching TRBD1 (5 bases). Trimming shortened V by 8 bases and J by 8 bases, and 9 bases separated the two germline ends. This CDR3 spans 11 amino acids. Germline V gene data show CDR1 as MDHEN and CDR2 as SYDVKM. CDR3 in amino acids: CASRQMEKLFF. Here the CDR3 DNA reads TGTGCCAGCCGACAGATGGAAAAACTGTTTTTT.

The CDR3, as DNA: TGTGCCAGCAGCACCCGTACTAGCTCTGGGGCCAACGTCCTGACTTTC. Protein: CASSTRTSSGANVLTF. This chain uses TRBV5-4 with TRBJ2-6, with D tentatively TRBD2 (5 bases). The CDR3 has 16 amino acids. V lost 4 bases and J lost 0, with 11 bases in between. Germline V gene lookup returns CDR1 SGHNT and CDR2 YYREEE (reference sequence).